Presented here are 19 T cell receptor beta chains from one specimen sequenced in a study of PD-1 blockade in classical Hodgkin lymphoma. Documented time point: newly diagnosed, previously untreated cHL patient sample. Thawed PBMCs were subjected to magnetic negative selection, which yielded isolated CD8+ T cells. Sequencing was performed with immunoSEQ multiplex PCR; in TCRdb, only in-frame clones are kept and a portion is missing. The sample holds nearly 5,500 clones; about 90% are singletons and the top ten take approximately 22%. The specimen sequenced was CD8+ T cells from blood. These TCRs come from a human donor with classical Hodgkin lymphoma.

This clone was seen a handful of times. The chain uses TRBV7-9 and TRBJ1-4; the D gene is possibly TRBD1 (5 bases). Germline loops: CDR1 SEHNR, CDR2 FQNEAQ (reference sequence). Trimming removed 4 bases at V and 1 base at J, with 7 bases between. The CDR3 consists of 14 residues. CDR3 region: CASSCRETNEKLFF. The CDR3 coding sequence is TGTGCCAGCAGCTGCAGGGAAACTAATGAAAAACTGTTTTTT.

The gene calls are TRBV6-5 and TRBJ2-5; TRBD1 aligns across 7 bases. CDR1 and CDR2 from the germline V gene are MNHEY and SVGAGI. This CDR3 has 15 amino acids. V lost 5 bases and J lost 7; bases outside the gene matches: 13. The CDR3 is CASSAGDSPGGTQYF. CDR3 coding DNA: TGTGCCAGCAGTGCCGGAGACAGTCCAGGGGGGACCCAGTACTTC.

The chain is built from TRBV7-9 and TRBJ2-5, with D tentatively TRBD1 (5 bases). The CDR3 has 14 residues. Trimming left V 4 bases short and J 3 bases short, with 12 bases between. The V gene's germline CDR1 is SEHNR and CDR2 FQNEAQ (reference sequence). The CDR3 sequence is CASSSTPREETQYF. CDR3 nucleotide sequence: TGTGCCAGCAGCTCTACGCCCAGGGAAGAGACCCAGTACTTC.

The V call is TRBV4-1, the J call TRBJ2-3; D is undetermined. This CDR3 contains 13 residues. The V gene lost 4 bases and the J gene lost 5 bases, with 10 bases spanning the gap. Germline V CDR1 and CDR2: MGHRA, YSYEKL. The CDR3 loop reads CASSRIRVDTQYF. The CDR3 nucleotides read TGCGCCAGCAGCCGAATAAGGGTAGATACGCAGTATTTT.

This sequence joins TRBV27 and TRBJ1-2, with D uncertain. The germline V gene has CDR1 MNHEY and CDR2 SMNVEV (reference sequence). There are 13 residues in the CDR3. V lost 3 bases and J 7 bases, leaving 12 bases between the germline ends. The CDR3 reads CASSLGRSLGYTF. CDR3 sequence (DNA): TGTGCCAGCAGTTTGGGCAGGAGCCTTGGCTACACCTTC.

The chain links TRBV9 to TRBJ2-1, with D maybe TRBD1 (5 bases). The CDR3 extends over 13 amino acids. Trimming stripped 0 bases from V and 8 bases from J, with 9 bases between. Germline V lookup: CDR1 SGDLS, CDR2 YYNGEE. CDR3 amino acids: CASSVEQGDEQFF. The CDR3, as DNA: TGTGCCAGCAGCGTAGAGCAGGGTGATGAGCAGTTCTTC.

This clone was counted between two and nine times. J is TRBJ1-3 and V is TRBV6-1; D is uncertain. This CDR3 has 16 amino acids. V dropped 3 bases and J dropped 0 bases, with 12 bases sitting between them. Looked up from germline, CDR1 is MNHNS and CDR2 is SASEGT. The CDR3 DNA reads TGTGCCAGCAGTGAGTCGATAGAGAGCTCTGGAAACACCATATATTTT. Residues: CASSESIESSGNTIYF.

This chain links TRBV7-9 with TRBJ2-2; perhaps TRBD2 as D (6 bases). The V end lost 2 bases, the J end lost 4 bases, and 14 bases lay between the germline ends. This CDR3 is 16 amino acids long. The germline gives CDR1 SEHNR, CDR2 FQNEAQ (reference sequence). This CDR3 is CASSLLAGTFTGELFF. The CDR3 DNA sequence: TGTGCCAGCAGCTTACTGGCGGGAACCTTCACCGGGGAGCTGTTTTTT.

The genes are TRBV30 and TRBJ1-5; a weak D match, TRBD1 (5 bases). CDR3 size: 15 residues. The V and J ends lost 1 base and 3 bases respectively, with 13 bases between them. Germline loops: CDR1 GTSNPN, CDR2 SVGIG (reference sequence). The CDR3 spells CAWSDLDIVNQPQHF. The CDR3 DNA reads as TGTGCCTGGAGTGACCTGGACATCGTCAATCAGCCCCAGCATTTT. Full variable domain (outside the CDR3, taken from reference TRBV30 and TRBJ1-5): SQTIHQWPATLVQPVGSPLSLECTVEGTSNPNLYWYRQAAGRGLQLLFYSVGIGQISSEVPQNLSASRPQDRQFILSSKKLLLSDSGFYLCAWSDLDIVNQPQHFGDGTRLSIL.

The chain recombines TRBV28 with TRBJ2-2, with TRBD2 matching over 9 bases. The CDR3 has 14 amino acids. V shed 4 bases, J shed 5 bases, and the junction held 2 bases outside the gene matches. Per germline, CDR1 MDHEN and CDR2 SYDVKM. The CDR3 DNA is TGTGCCAGCAGTTGGCTAGCGGGGACCGGGGAGCTGTTTTTT. It translates to CASSWLAGTGELFF.

The chain joins TRBV19 to TRBJ2-1; D is uncertain. CDR1 and CDR2 (germline): LNHDA, SQIVND (reference sequence). V lost 1 base and J lost 10, with 5 bases in between. The CDR3 loop spans 11 amino acids. The CDR3 nucleotides are TGTGCCAGTAGTATAGGGTTAGAGCAGTTCTTC. This gives the protein CASSIGLEQFF.

The chain combines TRBV7-6 with TRBJ2-2; 11 nucleotides match TRBD2. Germline lookup yields CDR1 SGHVS and CDR2 FNYEAQ. The V and J ends lost 3 bases and 4 bases, in that order; junction bases with no gene match: 7. The CDR3 loop spans 17 amino acids. CDR3 residues: CASSFPLAGGPTGELFF. In DNA, the CDR3 is TGTGCCAGCAGCTTCCCTTTAGCGGGAGGGCCCACCGGGGAGCTGTTTTTT.

The CDR3 sequence: CASSEWGLETQYF. The CDR3 region has the DNA TGTGCCAGCAGTGAGTGGGGCTTGGAGACCCAGTACTTC. V is TRBV6-4 and J is TRBJ2-5, with D perhaps matching TRBD1 (5 bases). This CDR3 spans 13 amino acids. Deletions cut 3 bases from V and 5 bases from J, with 10 bases between. The germline V gene encodes CDR1 MRHNA and CDR2 SNTAGT.

This chain joins TRBV27 and TRBJ1-1; 9 bases are a match to TRBD1. The CDR3 totals 14 residues. CDR1 and CDR2 from the germline V gene are MNHEY and SMNVEV (reference sequence). The J segment lost 2 bases and the V segment lost 6 bases, leaving 4 bases of the junction unmatched. CDR3 protein: CASSYRGRNTEAFF. The CDR3 nucleotides are TGTGCCAGCAGCTACAGGGGGCGAAACACTGAAGCTTTCTTT.

This clone showed up just a few times. The J gene is TRBJ2-7, the V gene TRBV11-1; 10 nucleotides match TRBD2. The junction had 5 bases not matched to a gene; V was cut back by 1 base and J by 2 bases. Germline V gene data show CDR1 as SGHAT and CDR2 as FQDESV (reference sequence). There are 16 residues in the CDR3. Here the CDR3 DNA reads TGTGCCAGCAGCTTAGAGGCTAGCGGGAGTCCCTACGAGCAGTACTTC. Translating gives CASSLEASGSPYEQYF. Full variable domain (missing parts from reference TRBV11-1 and TRBJ2-7): EAEVAQSPRYKITEKSQAVAFWCDPISGHATLYWYRQILGQGPELLVQFQDESVVDDSQLPKDRFSAERLKGVDSTLKIQPAELGDSAMYLCASSLEASGSPYEQYFGPGTRLTVT.

The rearrangement joins TRBV28 to TRBJ2-1; D gene uncertain. This CDR3 is built from 14 residues. V dropped 0 bases and J dropped 4 bases, with 7 bases sitting between them. Germline V gene lookup returns CDR1 MDHEN and CDR2 SYDVKM. The CDR3 nucleotides read TGTGCCAGCAGTTTATGGGGGTGGTACAATGAGCAGTTCTTC. Translation: CASSLWGWYNEQFF.

V usage is TRBV19 and J usage is TRBJ1-3; D gene ambiguous. Germline CDR1 is LNHDA and CDR2 is SQIVND (reference sequence). The CDR3 is 14 residues long. V dropped 4 bases and J dropped 4 bases, with 11 bases sitting between them. DNA for the CDR3: TGTGCCAGTAGTACCGGACGGTCCGGAAACACCATATATTTT. As protein: CASSTGRSGNTIYF.

The chain links TRBV29-1 to TRBJ2-7, with D perhaps matching TRBD2 (5 bases). The CDR3 is 13 amino acids. V lost 6 bases and J lost 0, with 12 bases in between. Germline CDR1 is SQVTM and CDR2 is ANQGSEA. The CDR3 reads CSVASGSSYEQYF. Written as DNA, the CDR3 is TGCAGCGTAGCAAGCGGCAGCTCCTACGAGCAGTACTTC.

The table lists this clone with a count of one. The CDR3 bases are TGTGCCATAGGGACAGGGCCCTATGGCTACACCTTC. Encoded protein: CAIGTGPYGYTF. The chain carries TRBV19 and TRBJ1-2; 9 positions match TRBD1. Germline V gene sequence: CDR1 LNHDA, CDR2 SQIVND (reference sequence). After removal of 10 bases from V and 4 bases from J, the junction contained 4 bases not matched to a gene. The CDR3 runs 12 residues.